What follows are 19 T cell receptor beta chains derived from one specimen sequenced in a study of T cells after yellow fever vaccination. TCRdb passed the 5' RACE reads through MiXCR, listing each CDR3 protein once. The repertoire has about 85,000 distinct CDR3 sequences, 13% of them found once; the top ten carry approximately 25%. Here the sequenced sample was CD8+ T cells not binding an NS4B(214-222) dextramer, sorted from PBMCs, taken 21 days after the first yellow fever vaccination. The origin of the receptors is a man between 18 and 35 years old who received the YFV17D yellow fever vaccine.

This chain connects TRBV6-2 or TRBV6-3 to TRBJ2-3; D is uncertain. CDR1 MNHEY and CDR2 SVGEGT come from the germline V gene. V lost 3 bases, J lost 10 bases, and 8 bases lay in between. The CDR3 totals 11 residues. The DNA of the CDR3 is TGTGCCAGCAGTTATCCCGGCGCGCAGTATTTT. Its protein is CASSYPGAQYF.

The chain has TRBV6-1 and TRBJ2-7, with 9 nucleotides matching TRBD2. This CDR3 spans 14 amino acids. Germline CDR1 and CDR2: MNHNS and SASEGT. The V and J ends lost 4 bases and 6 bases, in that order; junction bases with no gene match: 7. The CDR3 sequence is CASSGTSAFGEQYF. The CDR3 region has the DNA TGTGCCAGCAGTGGGACTAGCGCCTTTGGCGAGCAGTACTTC.

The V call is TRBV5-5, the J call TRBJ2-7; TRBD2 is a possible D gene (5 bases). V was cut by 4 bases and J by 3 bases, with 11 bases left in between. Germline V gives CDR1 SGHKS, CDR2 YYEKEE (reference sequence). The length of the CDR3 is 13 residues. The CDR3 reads CASSGLPGYEQYF. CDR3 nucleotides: TGTGCCAGCAGCGGACTCCCCGGCTACGAGCAGTACTTC.

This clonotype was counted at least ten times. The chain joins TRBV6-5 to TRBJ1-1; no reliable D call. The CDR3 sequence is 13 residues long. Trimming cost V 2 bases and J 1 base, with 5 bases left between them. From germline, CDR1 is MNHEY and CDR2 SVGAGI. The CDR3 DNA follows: TGTGCCAGCAGTTACGCCGAGAACACTGAAGCTTTCTTT. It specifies CASSYAENTEAFF.

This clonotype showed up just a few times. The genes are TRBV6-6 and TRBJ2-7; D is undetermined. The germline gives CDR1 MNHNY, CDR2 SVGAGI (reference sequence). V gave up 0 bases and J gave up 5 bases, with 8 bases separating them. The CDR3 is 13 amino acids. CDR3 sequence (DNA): TGTGCCAGCAGTTACTCGAGTAGGGACGAGCAGTACTTC. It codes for CASSYSSRDEQYF.

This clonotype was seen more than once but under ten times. CDR3 in DNA: TGTGCCAGCAGTCCGTCCTATAATTCACCCCTCCACTTT. Protein sequence: CASSPSYNSPLHF. This sequence joins TRBV27 and TRBJ1-6; D is undetermined. The ends were cut back, 5 bases at V and 1 base at J, with 3 bases in the middle. Germline CDR1 is MNHEY and CDR2 is SMNVEV (reference sequence). The CDR3 is made up of 13 amino acids.

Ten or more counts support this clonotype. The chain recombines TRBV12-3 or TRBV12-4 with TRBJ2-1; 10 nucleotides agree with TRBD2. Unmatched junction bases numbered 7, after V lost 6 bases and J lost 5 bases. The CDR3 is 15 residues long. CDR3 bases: TGTGCCAGCAGCTCGAGACTAGCGGGCGACAATGAGCAGTTCTTC. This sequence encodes CASSSRLAGDNEQFF.

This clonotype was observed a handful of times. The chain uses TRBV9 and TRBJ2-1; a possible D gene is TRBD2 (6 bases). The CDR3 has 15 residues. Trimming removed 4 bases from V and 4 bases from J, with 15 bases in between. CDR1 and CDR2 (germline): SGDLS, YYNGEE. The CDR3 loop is CASSPGGTLYNEQFF. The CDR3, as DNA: TGTGCCAGCAGCCCTGGCGGGACGCTTTACAATGAGCAGTTCTTC.

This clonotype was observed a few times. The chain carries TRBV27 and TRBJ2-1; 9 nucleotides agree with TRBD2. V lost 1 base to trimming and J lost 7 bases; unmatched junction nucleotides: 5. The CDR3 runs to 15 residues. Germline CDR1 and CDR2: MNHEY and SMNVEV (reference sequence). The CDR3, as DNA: TGTGCCAGCAGTTTATGGTCTAGCGGGAATAATGAGCAGTTCTTC. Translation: CASSLWSSGNNEQFF.

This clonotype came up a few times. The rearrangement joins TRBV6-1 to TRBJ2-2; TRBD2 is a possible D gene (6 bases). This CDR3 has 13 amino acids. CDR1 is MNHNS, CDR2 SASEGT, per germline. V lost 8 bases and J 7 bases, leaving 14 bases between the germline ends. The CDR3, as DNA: TGTGCCAGCTCTGCCGGGGGTATCGGGGAGCTGTTTTTT. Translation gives CASSAGGIGELFF.

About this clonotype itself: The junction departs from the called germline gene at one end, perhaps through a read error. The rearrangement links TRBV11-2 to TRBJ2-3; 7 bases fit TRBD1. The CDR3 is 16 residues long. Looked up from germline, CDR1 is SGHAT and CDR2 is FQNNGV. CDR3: CTSSLEGRGSTDTQYF. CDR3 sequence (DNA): TGTACCAGCAGCTTAGAGGGCAGGGGGAGCACAGATACGCAGTATTTT.

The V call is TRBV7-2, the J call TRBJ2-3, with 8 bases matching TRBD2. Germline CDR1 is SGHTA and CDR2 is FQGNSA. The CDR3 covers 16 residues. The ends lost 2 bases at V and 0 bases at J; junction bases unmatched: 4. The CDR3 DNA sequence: TGTGCCAGCAGCTTAAGCGGGGGCCATAGCACAGATACGCAGTATTTT. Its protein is CASSLSGGHSTDTQYF.

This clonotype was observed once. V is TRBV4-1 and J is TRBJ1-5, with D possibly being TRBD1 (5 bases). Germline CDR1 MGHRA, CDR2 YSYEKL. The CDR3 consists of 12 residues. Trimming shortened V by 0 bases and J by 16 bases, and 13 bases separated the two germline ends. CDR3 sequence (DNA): TGCGCCAGCAGCCAAGAAGTGGGACCCTATCATTTT. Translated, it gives CASSQEVGPYHF.

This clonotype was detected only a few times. The CDR3 nucleotides read TGCGCCAGCAGCCCGGAAGGGCTCGGATTAAGTGAAAAACTGTTTTTT. Amino acid sequence: CASSPEGLGLSEKLFF. This chain uses TRBV4-3 with TRBJ1-4; D uncertain. The CDR3 totals 16 residues. The V gene's germline CDR1 is LGHNA and CDR2 YSLEER. Trimming left V 4 bases short and J 7 bases short, with 19 bases between.

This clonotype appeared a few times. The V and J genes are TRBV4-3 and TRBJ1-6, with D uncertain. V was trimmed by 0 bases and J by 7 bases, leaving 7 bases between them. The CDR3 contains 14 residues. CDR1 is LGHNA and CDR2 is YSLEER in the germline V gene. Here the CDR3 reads CASSQDPRNSPLHF. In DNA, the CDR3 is TGCGCCAGCAGCCAAGATCCCCGGAATTCACCCCTCCACTTT.

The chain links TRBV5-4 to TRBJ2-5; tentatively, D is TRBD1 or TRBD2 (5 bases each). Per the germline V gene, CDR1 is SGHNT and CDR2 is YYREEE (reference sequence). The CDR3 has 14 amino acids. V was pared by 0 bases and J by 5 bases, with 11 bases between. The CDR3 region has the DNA TGTGCCAGCAGCTTGGGGACTGACAGCGAGACCCAGTACTTC. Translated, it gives CASSLGTDSETQYF.

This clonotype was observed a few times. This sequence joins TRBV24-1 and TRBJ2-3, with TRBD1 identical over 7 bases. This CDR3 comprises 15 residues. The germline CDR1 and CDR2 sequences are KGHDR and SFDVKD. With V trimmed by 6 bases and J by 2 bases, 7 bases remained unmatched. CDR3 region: CATSNTGQDTDTQYF. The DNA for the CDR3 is TGTGCCACCAGTAACACCGGACAGGACACAGATACGCAGTATTTT.

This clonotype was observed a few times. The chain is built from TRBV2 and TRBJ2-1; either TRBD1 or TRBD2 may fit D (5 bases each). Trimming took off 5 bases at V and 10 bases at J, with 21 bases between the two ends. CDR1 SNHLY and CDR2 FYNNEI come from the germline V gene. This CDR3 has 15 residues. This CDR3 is CASSRHPGTLGEQFF. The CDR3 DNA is TGTGCCAGCAGTCGACACCCCGGGACCCTTGGGGAGCAGTTCTTC.

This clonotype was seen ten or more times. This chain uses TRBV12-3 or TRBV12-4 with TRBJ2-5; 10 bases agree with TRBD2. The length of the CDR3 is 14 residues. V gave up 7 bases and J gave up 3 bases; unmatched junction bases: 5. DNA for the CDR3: TGTGCCAGCACCTTAGCGGGGGGAAAAGAGACCCAGTACTTC. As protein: CASTLAGGKETQYF.